Below are 10 T cell receptor beta chains sequenced from a single sample in a study of blood T cell repertoires in COVID-19 (dated by TCRdb to between 2020 and 2021). The library relied on the immunoSEQ multiplex PCR assay. TCRdb re-hosts the immuneACCESS table, in-frame sequences only. Its copies lack some clones; in the studies checked, an unresolved V gene accounts for under half of them, and the cause for the rest is not known. The sample data list over 110,000 clones, and 60% to 85% of these were observed just once. About 2% of the sample rests with the top ten. The sequenced sample was peripheral blood. The receptors shown here come from a woman aged 55 to 70 with acute or convalescent COVID-19.

V is TRBV4-2 and J is TRBJ2-1; D perhaps matches TRBD2 (5 bases). V shed 0 bases and J shed 0 bases, with 18 bases lying between them. CDR1 is LGHNA, CDR2 YNFKEQ, per germline. The length of the CDR3 is 19 residues. CDR3 nucleotides: TGTGCCAGCAGCCAAGAAGGAGGAGCGGCACAGAGCTCCTACAATGAGCAGTTCTTC. This sequence encodes CASSQEGGAAQSSYNEQFF.

This clone has only one observation. V gene TRBV6-5 combines with J gene TRBJ2-7; a possible D gene is TRBD1 (5 bases). The germline V gene encodes CDR1 MNHEY and CDR2 SVGAGI. V was trimmed by 2 bases and J by 5 bases, leaving 16 bases between them. CDR3 length: 15 amino acids. The CDR3 loop is CASSYARTRGDEQYF. The CDR3 bases are TGTGCCAGCAGTTACGCCCGTACAAGGGGCGACGAGCAGTACTTC.

The genes are TRBV7-9 and TRBJ2-5; D unclear. The germline V and J ends were trimmed by 5 bases and 3 bases, with 4 bases remaining between them. Germline V CDR1 and CDR2: SEHNR, FQNEAQ (reference sequence). This CDR3 comprises 11 residues. The CDR3 nucleotides are TGTGCCAGCAGCGGAGAAGAGACCCAGTACTTC. Translating gives CASSGEETQYF.

This clone was picked up a small number of times. V usage is TRBV5-4 and J usage is TRBJ2-5; D may be TRBD2 (5 bases). The germline V and J ends were trimmed by 4 bases and 5 bases, with 9 bases remaining between them. This CDR3 has 12 amino acids. Per the germline V gene, CDR1 is SGHNT and CDR2 is YYREEE (reference sequence). CDR3 region: CASSGGSETQYF. DNA of the CDR3: TGTGCCAGCAGCGGAGGCTCTGAGACCCAGTACTTC.

In this sample, this clone turned up once. This rearrangement joins TRBV11-2 to TRBJ2-5, with 9 bases fitting TRBD2. The V gene's germline CDR1 is SGHAT and CDR2 FQNNGV. The CDR3 sequence is 13 residues long. With V trimmed by 6 bases and J by 5 bases, 4 bases remained unmatched. In DNA, the CDR3 is TGTGCCAGCAGTCCCGGACTAGCGGAGACCCAGTACTTC. This translates into CASSPGLAETQYF.

This sequence joins TRBV7-9 and TRBJ2-1; 9 nucleotides align to TRBD2. This CDR3 has 16 residues. V gave up 5 bases and J gave up 0 bases; unmatched junction bases: 5. In germline, CDR1 is SEHNR, CDR2 FQNEAQ (reference sequence). CDR3 in DNA: TGTGCCAGCAGCCCTAGCGGGGTTCGCTCCTACAATGAGCAGTTCTTC. Residues: CASSPSGVRSYNEQFF.

This clone was counted once. This chain connects TRBV4-2 to TRBJ2-3, with 10 bases identical to TRBD2. This CDR3 has 17 residues. The germline gives CDR1 LGHNA, CDR2 YNFKEQ. V lost 1 base and J lost 2; bases outside the gene matches: 6. Here the CDR3 reads CASSQVRAGGFTDTQYF. The CDR3 coding sequence is TGTGCCAGCAGCCAAGTTAGAGCGGGAGGGTTCACAGATACGCAGTATTTT.

The rearrangement joins TRBV7-8 to TRBJ1-5; D is undetermined. The CDR3 is 16 residues long. V lost 4 bases and J lost 0, with 13 bases in between. From germline, CDR1 is SGHVS and CDR2 FQNEAQ. CDR3 nucleotides: TGTGCCAGCAGCTCGTCGGCCTACTATAGCAATCAGCCCCAGCATTTT. The encoded protein is CASSSSAYYSNQPQHF.

The genes are TRBV19 and TRBJ1-2, with D possibly TRBD1 on 6 matching bases. Trimming took 7 bases from V and 4 from J, leaving 19 bases between them. The CDR3 contains 15 residues. Germline V CDR1 and CDR2: LNHDA, SQIVND (reference sequence). CDR3 sequence (DNA): TGTGCCAGTAACGGGAATTACAGGGCGTCCTATGGCTACACCTTC. It encodes CASNGNYRASYGYTF.

The chain links TRBV12-5 to TRBJ2-3; maybe TRBD2 (5 bases). The CDR3 has 15 residues. CDR1 is LGHNT and CDR2 is FRNRAP in the germline V gene. V lost 8 bases to trimming and J lost 2 bases, with 17 bases between them. The CDR3 bases are TGTGCTAGTCGGGAACTCCTAGCTCCCACAGATACGCAGTATTTT. It yields the protein CASRELLAPTDTQYF.